The 29 T cell receptor beta chains in this list originate from one sample, sequenced in a study of cytomegalovirus exposure and HLA in healthy donors. PCR used 60 Vbeta primers and 13 Jbeta primers. The method was immunoSEQ multiplex PCR; TCRdb's version includes in-frame clones alone and lacks a portion of them. The table records 85,000 to 120,000 clones, 60% to 80% of them present only once. Specimen: PBMCs. Source of these receptors: a man in his forties in good health and CMV-seronegative.

The genes are TRBV5-1 and TRBJ2-5; D call uncertain. V lost 4 bases to trimming and J lost 5 bases, with 9 bases between them. Germline V CDR1 and CDR2: SGHRS, YFSETQ. The CDR3 covers 12 residues. CDR3 nucleotides: TGCGCCAGCAGCGACACTTGGGAGACCCAGTACTTC. It translates to CASSDTWETQYF. The whole variable domain, remainder taken from reference TRBV5-1 and TRBJ2-5, is KAGVTQTPRYLIKTRGQQVTLSCSPISGHRSVSWYQQTPGQGLQFLFEYFSETQRNKGNFPGRFSGRQFSNSRSEMNVSTLELGDSALYLCASSDTWETQYFGPGTRLLVL.

This chain joins TRBV2 and TRBJ2-5; 7 nucleotides line up with TRBD1. CDR3 length: 14 amino acids. Germline V gives CDR1 SNHLY, CDR2 FYNNEI. With V trimmed by 3 bases and J by 4 bases, 5 bases remained unmatched. CDR3 bases: TGTGCCAGCAGTGATTTTCGACAGGGAGAGACCCAGTACTTC. This sequence encodes CASSDFRQGETQYF.

This clone was seen only a few times. The chain links TRBV18 to TRBJ1-1; the match to TRBD1 covers 8 bases. The V gene's germline CDR1 is KGHSH and CDR2 LQKENI. Trimming cost V 2 bases and J 4 bases; bases outside gene matches: 6. This CDR3 region has 15 residues. CDR3 in DNA: TGTGCCAGCTCACCATCGGCAGGGGGCGGCACTGAAGCTTTCTTT. It is translated as CASSPSAGGGTEAFF. Based on the CDR3 plus reference TRBV18 and TRBJ1-1, the full variable domain is NAGVMQNPRHLVRRRGQEARLRCSPMKGHSHVYWYRQLPEEGLKFMVYLQKENIIDESGMPKERFSAEFPKEGPSILRIQQVVRGDSAAYFCASSPSAGGGTEAFFGQGTRLTVV.

The count of this clone is one. The rearrangement links TRBV7-3 to TRBJ2-1; D unresolved. There are 16 residues in the CDR3. CDR1 SGHTA and CDR2 FQGTGA come from the germline V gene. The germline V and J ends were trimmed by 5 bases and 0 bases, with 14 bases remaining between them. In DNA, the CDR3 is TGTGCCAGCAGCCAAATGGGCCTGAGCTCCTACAATGAGCAGTTCTTC. It translates to CASSQMGLSSYNEQFF.

The chain is built from TRBV6-4 and TRBJ2-3; the match to TRBD2 covers 8 bases. CDR3 length equals 15 residues. Germline CDR1 MRHNA, CDR2 SNTAGT. Unmatched junction bases numbered 2, after V lost 0 bases and J lost 3 bases. The CDR3 nucleotides read TGTGCCAGCAGTGACTCGGGACTAGTGACAGATACGCAGTATTTT. This encodes CASSDSGLVTDTQYF.

The rearrangement joins TRBV28 to TRBJ1-2, with D perhaps TRBD1 (6 bases). CDR1 is MDHEN, CDR2 SYDVKM, per germline. This CDR3 comprises 14 residues. V lost 5 bases and J 2 bases, leaving 12 bases between the germline ends. CDR3 in DNA: TGTGCCAGCAGTCCAGGGGCCGGCAACTATGGCTACACCTTC. This translates into CASSPGAGNYGYTF.

Comment on this clone: The sample holds other DNA sequences that translate to the same CDR3. V gene TRBV11-2 combines with J gene TRBJ2-7; D might be TRBD1 (5 bases). Germline V gives CDR1 SGHAT, CDR2 FQNNGV. The CDR3 spans 12 residues. V gave up 2 bases and J gave up 4 bases, with 6 bases separating them. The CDR3 DNA reads as TGTGCCAGCAGCTTACAGGGATACGAGCAGTACTTC. Encoded protein: CASSLQGYEQYF.

This clone was counted a few times. The chain uses TRBV7-7 and TRBJ2-5; TRBD1 aligns across 9 bases. Germline V lookup: CDR1 SSHAT, CDR2 FNYEAQ (reference sequence). This CDR3 has 16 amino acids. J was trimmed by 4 bases and V by 3 bases; bases with no gene match: 9. The CDR3 bases are TGTGCCAGCAGCTTCCGACAGGGGGGGAGGGGAGAGACCCAGTACTTC. It codes for CASSFRQGGRGETQYF.

This clone has a handful of counts. The rearrangement links TRBV27 to TRBJ2-6, with TRBD2 as a possible D gene (6 bases). CDR1 MNHEY and CDR2 SMNVEV come from the germline V gene (reference sequence). The germline V and J ends were trimmed by 7 bases and 0 bases, with 13 bases remaining between them. CDR3 length equals 16 residues. CDR3 nucleotides: TGTGCCAGCACCAAGACTAGGAGCTCTGGGGCCAACGTCCTGACTTTC. Translation: CASTKTRSSGANVLTF. Combining the CDR3 with reference TRBV27 and TRBJ2-6 gives the whole variable domain EAQVTQNPRYLITVTGKKLTVTCSQNMNHEYMSWYRQDPGLGLRQIYYSMNVEVTDKGDVPEGYKVSRKEKRNFPLILESPSPNQTSLYFCASTKTRSSGANVLTFGAGSRLTVL.

Only a few counts were recorded for this clone. The chain has TRBV7-9 and TRBJ2-7; 8 nucleotides agree with TRBD1. The CDR3 consists of 13 residues. The V gene's germline CDR1 is SEHNR and CDR2 FQNEAQ (reference sequence). Trimming at V came to 5 bases and at J to 5 bases, leaving 5 bases not matched to a gene. CDR3 sequence reads: CASSPRTGHEQYF. CDR3 nucleotides: TGTGCCAGCAGCCCGCGGACAGGGCACGAGCAGTACTTC.

V gene TRBV4-1 combines with J gene TRBJ2-1; D unresolved. Germline CDR1 reads MGHRA; CDR2 reads YSYEKL. CDR3 size: 15 residues. Between the trimmed V and J ends, which lost 0 bases and 4 bases, there was a span of 10 bases. CDR3 in amino acids: CASSQEVTFYNEQFF. CDR3 nucleotide sequence: TGCGCCAGCAGCCAAGAAGTTACATTTTACAATGAGCAGTTCTTC.

V and J are TRBV19 and TRBJ1-5, with D possibly TRBD1 on 6 matching bases. Germline values: CDR1 LNHDA, CDR2 SQIVND (reference sequence). The CDR3 is 12 residues long. V was pared by 8 bases and J by 5 bases, with 10 bases between. CDR3 in amino acids: CASGNRDQPQHF. For the CDR3, the DNA is TGTGCCAGTGGGAACAGGGATCAGCCCCAGCATTTT.

This chain joins TRBV7-9 and TRBJ2-1, with TRBD1 matching 9 bases. The CDR3 has 14 residues. With V trimmed by 4 bases and J by 7 bases, 5 bases remained unmatched. Germline CDR1 is SEHNR and CDR2 is FQNEAQ (reference sequence). The CDR3 DNA sequence: TGTGCCAGCAGCTCCGGGACAGGGTGGAATGAGCAGTTCTTC. This gives the protein CASSSGTGWNEQFF.

The V and J genes are TRBV5-6 and TRBJ1-2; tentative D call: TRBD1 (5 bases). This CDR3 comprises 14 residues. The ends were cut back, 0 bases at V and 5 bases at J, with 11 bases in the middle. Germline V gives CDR1 SGHDT, CDR2 YYEEEE. CDR3 residues: CASSLGQKVYGYTF. CDR3 nucleotide sequence: TGTGCCAGCAGCTTGGGACAGAAAGTGTATGGCTACACCTTC.

The chain links TRBV7-3 to TRBJ1-1; the match to TRBD1 covers 8 bases. V dropped 5 bases and J dropped 1; count of bases not matched to a gene: 3. The CDR3 consists of 14 residues. Germline V gives CDR1 SGHTA, CDR2 FQGTGA. The CDR3 nucleotides read TGTGCCAGCAGCCTTCAGGGGGCGAACACTGAAGCTTTCTTT. Amino acids: CASSLQGANTEAFF.

The rearrangement links TRBV19 to TRBJ2-5, with 10 positions matching TRBD2. Germline CDR1 and CDR2: LNHDA and SQIVND (reference sequence). The CDR3 totals 16 residues. J lost 2 bases, V lost 3 bases, and 6 bases had no gene match. The CDR3 DNA follows: TGTGCCAGTAGTATCGGGCAAGCGGGGGGGCAAGAGACCCAGTACTTC. Translation: CASSIGQAGGQETQYF.

This clone turned up a few times. The rearrangement uses TRBV6-5 and TRBJ1-4; weak D call: TRBD1 (5 bases). Germline CDR1 and CDR2: MNHEY and SVGAGI. Trimming cost V 8 bases and J 8 bases, with 21 bases left between them. The CDR3 extends over 15 amino acids. This CDR3 is CASGPRGAGREKLFF. In DNA form, the CDR3 reads TGTGCCAGCGGACCCCGTGGGGCAGGGAGGGAAAAACTGTTTTTT.

The chain uses TRBV27 and TRBJ2-7; 7 nucleotides line up with TRBD2. The CDR3 totals 16 residues. The germline CDR1 and CDR2 sequences are MNHEY and SMNVEV (reference sequence). Losses at the gene ends were 5 bases for V and 7 bases for J; bases not matched to a gene: 17. The CDR3 is CASSARGALPAGEQYF. CDR3 bases: TGTGCCAGCAGTGCAAGAGGGGCACTACCAGCGGGGGAGCAGTACTTC.

This chain joins TRBV13 and TRBJ2-1; 9 bases are shared with TRBD2. The CDR3 length is 17 residues. The junction had 12 bases not matched to a gene; V was cut back by 0 bases and J by 9 bases. CDR1 is PRHDT and CDR2 is FYEKMQ in the germline V gene (reference sequence). CDR3 in amino acids: CASSLGPLGGGASEQFF. DNA for the CDR3: TGTGCCAGCAGCTTAGGACCTTTAGGCGGGGGGGCTTCTGAGCAGTTCTTC.

V is TRBV6-5 and J is TRBJ1-2; D unresolved. This CDR3 is 13 amino acids long. Germline V gives CDR1 MNHEY, CDR2 SVGAGI. Trimming stripped 2 bases from V and 7 bases from J, with 11 bases between. CDR3 in DNA: TGTGCCAGCAGTTACGGATCTTCGGGTGGCTACACCTTC. It translates to CASSYGSSGGYTF.

DNA for the CDR3: TGTGCCAGCAGCCCCAGCGGGGCCGAGGGAGATACGCAGTATTTT. This translates into CASSPSGAEGDTQYF. J is TRBJ2-3 and V is TRBV11-3, with 7 bases matching TRBD2. Germline CDR1 is SGHNT and CDR2 is YENEEA. The CDR3 has 15 residues. The trim removed 5 bases at V and 5 bases at J, leaving 10 bases unmatched.

The chain combines TRBV5-6 with TRBJ1-5; 8 nucleotides align to TRBD1. Germline trimming cut 0 bases from V and 6 bases from J; bases unmatched to any gene: 11. The CDR3 runs 17 residues. In germline, CDR1 is SGHDT, CDR2 YYEEEE. This CDR3 reads CASSLGRVQGGRQPQHF. In DNA, the CDR3 is TGTGCCAGCAGCTTGGGGAGGGTACAGGGGGGACGTCAGCCCCAGCATTTT.

The genes are TRBV7-9 and TRBJ2-7; TRBD1 agrees at 8 bases. V was pared by 2 bases and J by 2 bases, with 2 bases of the junction left unmatched. Germline values: CDR1 SEHNR, CDR2 FQNEAQ (reference sequence). This CDR3 has 14 residues. CDR3 sequence (DNA): TGTGCCAGCAGCTTAAACAGGGGGGCCTACGAGCAGTACTTC. This sequence encodes CASSLNRGAYEQYF.

The chain combines TRBV28 with TRBJ1-6; no definite D call. The V gene lost 6 bases and the J gene lost 9 bases, with 9 bases spanning the gap. The CDR3 totals 12 residues. The V gene's germline CDR1 is MDHEN and CDR2 SYDVKM. CDR3 amino acids: CASRQNLSPLHF. The CDR3 nucleotides read TGTGCCAGCAGGCAGAACCTTTCACCCCTCCACTTT.

The chain carries TRBV6-6 and TRBJ2-2; perhaps TRBD2 as D (5 bases). The V gene's germline CDR1 is MNHNY and CDR2 SVGAGI (reference sequence). Trimming left V 7 bases short and J 1 base short, with 10 bases between. The CDR3 consists of 14 residues. CDR3 in amino acids: CASTLAQNTGELFF. The CDR3 DNA is TGTGCCAGCACGCTAGCTCAGAACACCGGGGAGCTGTTTTTT.

This chain links TRBV2 with TRBJ2-3; the match to TRBD2 covers 8 bases. The germline gives CDR1 SNHLY, CDR2 FYNNEI. J was trimmed by 0 bases and V by 5 bases; bases with no gene match: 4. CDR3 length equals 15 residues. CDR3 region: CASSPAGASTDTQYF. In nucleotides, the CDR3 is TGTGCCAGCAGTCCAGCGGGGGCGAGCACAGATACGCAGTATTTT. Full variable domain (outside the CDR3, taken from reference TRBV2 and TRBJ2-3): EPEVTQTPSHQVTQMGQEVILRCVPISNHLYFYWYRQILGQKVEFLVSFYNNEISEKSEIFDDQFSVERPDGSNFTLKIRSTKLEDSAMYFCASSPAGASTDTQYFGPGTRLTVL.

This clone was picked up a small number of times. The chain joins TRBV7-8 to TRBJ2-3; 12 positions agree with TRBD2. The CDR3 consists of 16 residues. Germline loops: CDR1 SGHVS, CDR2 FQNEAQ. Germline trimming cut 3 bases from V and 9 bases from J; bases unmatched to any gene: 10. DNA for the CDR3: TGTGCCAGCAGCTTCGGACTAGCGGGGTGGGAGGGGACGCAGTATTTT. Translating it yields CASSFGLAGWEGTQYF.

V is TRBV19 and J is TRBJ1-6; D is unresolved. The CDR3 runs 14 residues. V was clipped by 3 bases and J by 6 bases, with 9 bases between them. Germline CDR1 LNHDA, CDR2 SQIVND (reference sequence). This CDR3 is CASSIPQRNSPLHF. The DNA of the CDR3 is TGTGCCAGTAGTATTCCCCAGCGTAATTCACCCCTCCACTTT.

Remarks on this clone: One end of the junction is discordant with germline, which a read error may explain. The V call is TRBV5-1, the J call TRBJ1-2; 11 bases fit TRBD1. Germline V lookup: CDR1 SGHRS, CDR2 YFSETQ. This CDR3 contains 13 residues. The CDR3 DNA sequence: TGCGCCAGCAGCCCCAGGACAGGGGGCGAGTGGTCCTTC. It translates to CASSPRTGGEWSF.